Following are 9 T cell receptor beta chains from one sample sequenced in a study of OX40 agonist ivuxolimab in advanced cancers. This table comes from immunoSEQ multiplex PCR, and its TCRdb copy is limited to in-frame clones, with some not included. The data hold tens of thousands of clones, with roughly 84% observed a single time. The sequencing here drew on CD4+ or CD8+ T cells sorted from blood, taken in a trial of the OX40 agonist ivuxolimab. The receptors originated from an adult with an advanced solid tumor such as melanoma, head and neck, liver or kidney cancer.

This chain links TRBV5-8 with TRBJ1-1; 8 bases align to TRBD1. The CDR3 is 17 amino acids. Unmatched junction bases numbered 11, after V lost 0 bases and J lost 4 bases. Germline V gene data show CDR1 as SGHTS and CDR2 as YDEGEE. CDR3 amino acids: CASSLGNSGGGRTEAFF. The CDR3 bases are TGTGCCAGCAGCTTGGGGAATTCAGGGGGCGGTCGCACTGAAGCTTTCTTT. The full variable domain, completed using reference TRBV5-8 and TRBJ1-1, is EAGVTQSPTHLIKTRGQQATLRCSPISGHTSVYWYQQALGLGLQFLLWYDEGEERNRGNFPPRFSGRQFPNYSSELNVNALELEDSALYLCASSLGNSGGGRTEAFFGQGTRLTVV.

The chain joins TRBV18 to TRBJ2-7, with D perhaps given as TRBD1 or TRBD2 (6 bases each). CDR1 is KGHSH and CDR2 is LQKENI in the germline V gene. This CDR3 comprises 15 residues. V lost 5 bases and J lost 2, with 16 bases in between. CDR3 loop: CASSLSGEGAYEQYF. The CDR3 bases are TGTGCCAGCTCATTATCGGGAGAGGGGGCCTACGAGCAGTACTTC.

The CDR3 sequence: CASSFRTGWYGYTF. Written as DNA, the CDR3 is TGTGCCAGCAGCTTCCGGACAGGGTGGTATGGCTACACCTTC. The chain employs TRBV9 and TRBJ1-2, with 8 bases aligning to TRBD1. The CDR3 is 14 residues long. From germline, CDR1 is SGDLS and CDR2 YYNGEE. The J segment lost 5 bases and the V segment lost 4 bases, leaving 7 bases of the junction unmatched.

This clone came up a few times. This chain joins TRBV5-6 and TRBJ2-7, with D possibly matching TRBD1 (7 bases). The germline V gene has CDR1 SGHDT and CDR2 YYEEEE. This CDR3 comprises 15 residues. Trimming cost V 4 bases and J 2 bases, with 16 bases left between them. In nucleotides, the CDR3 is TGTGCCAGCAGCCGGGGGCGGCAGGGGGCCTACGAGCAGTACTTC. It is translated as CASSRGRQGAYEQYF.

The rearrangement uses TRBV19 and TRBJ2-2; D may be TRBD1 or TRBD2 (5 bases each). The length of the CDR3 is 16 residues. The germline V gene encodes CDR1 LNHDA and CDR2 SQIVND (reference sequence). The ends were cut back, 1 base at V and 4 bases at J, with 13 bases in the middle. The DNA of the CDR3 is TGTGCCAGTAGTATAGCGGGGCGCGGCGTCACCGGGGAGCTGTTTTTT. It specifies CASSIAGRGVTGELFF.

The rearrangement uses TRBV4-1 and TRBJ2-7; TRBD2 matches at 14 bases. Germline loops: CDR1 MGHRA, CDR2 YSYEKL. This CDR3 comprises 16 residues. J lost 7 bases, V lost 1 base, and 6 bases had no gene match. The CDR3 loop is CASSQGRLAGGREQYF. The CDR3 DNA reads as TGCGCCAGCAGCCAAGGGAGACTAGCGGGAGGGCGGGAGCAGTACTTC.

CDR3 DNA: TGCAGCGTTCGGGGGGAATATGGCTACACCTTC. Its translation: CSVRGEYGYTF. V gene TRBV29-1 combines with J gene TRBJ1-2, with TRBD1 as a possible D gene (5 bases). This CDR3 region has 11 residues. From germline, CDR1 is SQVTM and CDR2 ANQGSEA. V was trimmed by 5 bases and J by 5 bases, leaving 9 bases between them.

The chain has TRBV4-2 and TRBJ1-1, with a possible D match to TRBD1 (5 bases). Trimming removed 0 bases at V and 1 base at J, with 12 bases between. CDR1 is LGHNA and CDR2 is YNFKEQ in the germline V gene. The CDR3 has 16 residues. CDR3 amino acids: CASSQDSDSQNTEAFF. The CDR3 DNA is TGTGCCAGCAGCCAAGATTCCGACAGTCAGAACACTGAAGCTTTCTTT.

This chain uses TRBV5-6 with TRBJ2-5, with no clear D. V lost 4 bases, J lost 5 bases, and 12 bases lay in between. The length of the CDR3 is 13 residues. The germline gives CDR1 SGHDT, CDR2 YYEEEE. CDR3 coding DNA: TGTGCCAGCAGCCCTGACATTTACGAGACCCAGTACTTC. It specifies CASSPDIYETQYF.